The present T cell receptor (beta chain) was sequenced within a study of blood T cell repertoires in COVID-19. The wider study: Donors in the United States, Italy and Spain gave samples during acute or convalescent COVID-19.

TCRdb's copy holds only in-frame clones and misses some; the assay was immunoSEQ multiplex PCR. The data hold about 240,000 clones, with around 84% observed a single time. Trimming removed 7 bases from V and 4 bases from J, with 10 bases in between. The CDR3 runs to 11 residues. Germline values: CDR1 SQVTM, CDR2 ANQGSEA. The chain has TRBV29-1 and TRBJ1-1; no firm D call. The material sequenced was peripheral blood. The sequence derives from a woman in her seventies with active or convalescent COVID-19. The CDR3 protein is CSARRGTEAFF. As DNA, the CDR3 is TGCAGCGCCAGGCGGGGCACTGAAGCTTTCTTT.